This T cell receptor beta chain was documented in a study of CD8+ T cells in alopecia areata. Study in general: Severity scores in treated patients reflected the percentage of scalp affected. The study, taken as a whole, reports: Just one nonresponder means the tie between baseline CD8+ expansion and response stays uncertain. In scalp, tofacitinib significantly decreased clonality and expanded CD8+ clones among the top 100.

Noted treatment: oral pan-JAK inhibitor, 5-10 mg twice daily. Lesional scalp punch biopsies and peripheral blood came from alopecia areata patients. As the sequencing template, cDNA was produced by extracting RNA and reverse transcribing it. Clones were read by immunoSEQ multiplex PCR, and TCRdb kept only the in-frame ones, dropping some. The sample carries roughly 98,000 clones, approximately 66% recorded once. With V trimmed by 0 bases and J by 6 bases, 4 bases remained unmatched. The germline V gene has CDR1 SGHRS and CDR2 YFSETQ. This CDR3 spans 14 amino acids. As regards this clone: The target antigen is unknown.

Sequencing was performed on CD8+ T cells sorted from blood, taken at week 4, from a patient treated with tofacitinib. The TCR sequence derives from a human donor with alopecia areata. The chain recombines TRBV5-1 with TRBJ1-2; 8 nucleotides match TRBD1. The CDR3 DNA reads TGCGCCAGCAGCTTGGCCGGGACAGGAGATGGCTACACCTTC. Amino acids: CASSLAGTGDGYTF.